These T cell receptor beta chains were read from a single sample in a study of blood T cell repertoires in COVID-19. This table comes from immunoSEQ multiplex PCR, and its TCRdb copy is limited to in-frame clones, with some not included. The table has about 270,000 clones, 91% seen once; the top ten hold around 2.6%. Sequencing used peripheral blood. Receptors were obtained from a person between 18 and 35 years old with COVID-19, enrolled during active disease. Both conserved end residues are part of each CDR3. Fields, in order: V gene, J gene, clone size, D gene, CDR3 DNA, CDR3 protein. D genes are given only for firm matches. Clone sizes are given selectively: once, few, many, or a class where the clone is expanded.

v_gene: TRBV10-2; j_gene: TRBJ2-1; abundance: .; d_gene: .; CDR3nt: TGCGCCAGCAGAGCTTACAATGAGCAGTTCTTC; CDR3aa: CASRAYNEQFF
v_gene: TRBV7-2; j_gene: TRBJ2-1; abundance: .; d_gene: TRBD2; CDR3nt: TGTGCCAGCAGCTTCGGTAGCGGGAACTACAATGAGCAGTTCTTC; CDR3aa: CASSFGSGNYNEQFF
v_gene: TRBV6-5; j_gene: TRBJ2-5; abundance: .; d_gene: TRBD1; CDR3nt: TGTGCCAGCAGTCGGACAGGGGAGACCCAGTACTTC; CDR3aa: CASSRTGETQYF
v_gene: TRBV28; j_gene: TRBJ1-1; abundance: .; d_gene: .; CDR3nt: TGTGCCAGCAGTTTGGGAGGGTGGAACACTGAAGCTTTCTTT; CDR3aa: CASSLGGWNTEAFF
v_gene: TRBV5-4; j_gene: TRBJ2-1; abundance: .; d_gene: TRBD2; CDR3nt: TGTGCCAGCAGGGCCCCGGGGCGGGAGGGGAAGAATGAGCAGTTCTTC; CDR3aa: CASRAPGREGKNEQFF
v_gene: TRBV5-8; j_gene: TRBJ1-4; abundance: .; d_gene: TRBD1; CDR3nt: TGTGCCAGCAGCTTCGGGCAGGGGGAAGAAAAACTGTTTTTT; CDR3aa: CASSFGQGEEKLFF
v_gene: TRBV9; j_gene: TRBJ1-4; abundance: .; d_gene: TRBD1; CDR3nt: TGTGCCAGCAGCCCCCGACAGGGGGCGCCTAATGAAAAACTGTTTTTT; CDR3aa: CASSPRQGAPNEKLFF
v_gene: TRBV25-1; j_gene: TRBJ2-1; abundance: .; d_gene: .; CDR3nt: TGTGCCAGCAGTGCCGGGGATTACAATGAGCAGTTCTTC; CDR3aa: CASSAGDYNEQFF
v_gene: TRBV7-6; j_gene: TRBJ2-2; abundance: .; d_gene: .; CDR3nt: TGTGCCAGCAGCTTAGCGGGCAGGTCCTCGAACACCGGGGAGCTGTTTTTT; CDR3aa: CASSLAGRSSNTGELFF
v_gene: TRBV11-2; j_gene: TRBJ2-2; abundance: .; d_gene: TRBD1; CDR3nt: TGTGCCAGCAGCTTAGGACAGGGGGCCGGGGAGCTGTTTTTT; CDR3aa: CASSLGQGAGELFF
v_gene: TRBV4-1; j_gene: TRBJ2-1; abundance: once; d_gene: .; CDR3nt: TGCGCCAGCAGCCAAGAAACGAGAGGGGGCTACAATGAGCAGTTCTTC; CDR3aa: CASSQETRGGYNEQFF
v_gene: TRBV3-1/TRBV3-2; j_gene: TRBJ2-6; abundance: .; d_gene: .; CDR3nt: TGTGCCAGCAGCCCGCGATTAATCTCTGGGGCCAACGTCCTGACTTTC; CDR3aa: CASSPRLISGANVLTF
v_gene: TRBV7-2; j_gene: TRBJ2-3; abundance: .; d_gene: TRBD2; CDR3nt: TGTGCCAGCAGGACTAGCGGGGATGGGGATACGCAGTATTTT; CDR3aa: CASRTSGDGDTQYF
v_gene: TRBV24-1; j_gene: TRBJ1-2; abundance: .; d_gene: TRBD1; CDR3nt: TGTGCCACCCGGGACAGGGGCGACTATGGCTACACCTTC; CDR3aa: CATRDRGDYGYTF
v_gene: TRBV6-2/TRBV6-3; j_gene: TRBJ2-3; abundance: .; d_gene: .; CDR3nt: TGTGCCAGCAGCCAGGGACTCAACAGCGATACGCAGTATTTT; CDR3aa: CASSQGLNSDTQYF
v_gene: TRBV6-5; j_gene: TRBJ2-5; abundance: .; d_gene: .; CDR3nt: TGTGCCAGCACCGAACCGGGGGTCAGAGAGACCCAGTACTTC; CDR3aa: CASTEPGVRETQYF
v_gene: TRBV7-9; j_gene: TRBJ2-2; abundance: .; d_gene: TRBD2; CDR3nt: TGTGCCAGCAGCCCCGGACTAGCGGGAGGGCCAAACACCGGGGAGCTGTTTTTT; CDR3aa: CASSPGLAGGPNTGELFF
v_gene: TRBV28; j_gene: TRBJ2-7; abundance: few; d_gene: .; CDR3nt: TGTGCCAGCAGTTTTTCCGGGAAACTCACCTACGAGCAGTACTTC; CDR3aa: CASSFSGKLTYEQYF
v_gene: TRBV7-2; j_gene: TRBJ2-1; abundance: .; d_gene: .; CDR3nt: TGTGCCAGCAGCTCGAGAGCAGGGTCCGCCTACAATGAGCAGTTCTTC; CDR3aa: CASSSRAGSAYNEQFF
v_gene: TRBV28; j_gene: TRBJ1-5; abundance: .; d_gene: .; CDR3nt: TGTGCCAGCAGTTTCGAAGCGGAGGATCAGCCCCAGCATTTT; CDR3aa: CASSFEAEDQPQHF
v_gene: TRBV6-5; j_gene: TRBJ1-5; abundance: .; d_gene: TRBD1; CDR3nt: TGTGCCAGCAGTCGACAGGGCGAAAGGGGTCAGCCCCAGCATTTT; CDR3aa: CASSRQGERGQPQHF
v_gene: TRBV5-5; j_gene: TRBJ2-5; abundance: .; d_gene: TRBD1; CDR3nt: TGTGCCAGCAGCTTGTGGGACAGGGACCAAGAGACCCAGTACTTC; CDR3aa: CASSLWDRDQETQYF
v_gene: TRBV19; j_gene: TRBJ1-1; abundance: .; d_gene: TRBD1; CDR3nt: TGTGCCAGTAGTATGGCTCAGGGGGAGACTGAAGCTTTCTTT; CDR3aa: CASSMAQGETEAFF
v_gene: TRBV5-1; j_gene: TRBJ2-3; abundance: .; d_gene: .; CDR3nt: TGCGCCAGCTCCTTTAGCACAGATACGCAGTATTTT; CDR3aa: CASSFSTDTQYF
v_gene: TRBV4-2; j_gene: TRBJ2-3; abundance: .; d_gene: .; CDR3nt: TGTGCCAGCCGGGCCGCTGGCGGGAGCACAGATACGCAGTATTTT; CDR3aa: CASRAAGGSTDTQYF
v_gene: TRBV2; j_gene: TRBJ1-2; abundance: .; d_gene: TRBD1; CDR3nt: TGTGCCAGCAGTGGTTCTTCGACAGGGAGTATCTATGGCTACACCTTC; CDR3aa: CASSGSSTGSIYGYTF
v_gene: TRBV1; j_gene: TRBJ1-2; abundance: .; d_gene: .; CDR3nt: TGCACCAGCAGCCAAGAGGGGAACCAGGTCGGGGATGGCTACACCTTC; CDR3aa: CTSSQEGNQVGDGYTF
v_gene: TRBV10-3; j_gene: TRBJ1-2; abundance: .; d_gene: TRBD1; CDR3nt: TGTGCCACGTGGGACAGCCTGGGTGGCTACACCTTC; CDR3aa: CATWDSLGGYTF
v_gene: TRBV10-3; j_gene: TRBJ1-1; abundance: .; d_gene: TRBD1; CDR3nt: TGTGCCATCAGAAACGGACAGGGGGAGGGTGAAGCTTTCTTT; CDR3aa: CAIRNGQGEGEAFF
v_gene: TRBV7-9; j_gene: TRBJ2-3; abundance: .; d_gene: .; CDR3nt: TGTGCCAGCAGCTTAGGCCCAGGGGGCACAGATACGCAGTATTTT; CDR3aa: CASSLGPGGTDTQYF
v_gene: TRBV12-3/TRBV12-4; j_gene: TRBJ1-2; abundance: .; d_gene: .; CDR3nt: TGTGCCAGCAGACGAGACAGTCTAAGCTACACCTTC; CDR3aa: CASRRDSLSYTF
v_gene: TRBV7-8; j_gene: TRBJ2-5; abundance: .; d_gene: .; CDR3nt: TGTGCCAGCAGCCCCGAATGGAGGGCAGAGACCCAGTACTTC; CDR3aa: CASSPEWRAETQYF
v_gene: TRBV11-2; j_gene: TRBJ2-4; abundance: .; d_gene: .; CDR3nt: TGTGCCAGCAGTGTCGTGGGAGTGGGCAAAAACATTCAGTACTTC; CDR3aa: CASSVVGVGKNIQYF
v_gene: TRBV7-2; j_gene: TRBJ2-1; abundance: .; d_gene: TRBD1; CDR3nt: TGTGCCAGCAGCTTAGACAGGGGGAGCCACAATGAGCAGTTCTTC; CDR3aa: CASSLDRGSHNEQFF
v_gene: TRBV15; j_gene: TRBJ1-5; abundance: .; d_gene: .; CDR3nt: TGTGCCACCAGCAGAGATCTAAATCAGCCCCAGCATTTT; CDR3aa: CATSRDLNQPQHF
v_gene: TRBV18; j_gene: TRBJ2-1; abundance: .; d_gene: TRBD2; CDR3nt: TGTGCCAGCTCACCTACTAGCGGGAGGGTCGGTGAGCAGTTCTTC; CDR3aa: CASSPTSGRVGEQFF
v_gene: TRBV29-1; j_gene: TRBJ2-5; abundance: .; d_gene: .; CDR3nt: TGCAGCGTTGAAGATCGAGCCAGGGAGGCCCAAGAGACCCAGTACTTC; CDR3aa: CSVEDRAREAQETQYF
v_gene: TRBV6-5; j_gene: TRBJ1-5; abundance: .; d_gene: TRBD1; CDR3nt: TGTGCCAGCAGTTACTCGGGACAGGGGAGCAATCAGCCCCAGCATTTT; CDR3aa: CASSYSGQGSNQPQHF
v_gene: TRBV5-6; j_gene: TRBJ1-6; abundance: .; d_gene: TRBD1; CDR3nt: TGTGCCAGCAGCTGGACAGGGGATAATTCACCCCTCCACTTT; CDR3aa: CASSWTGDNSPLHF
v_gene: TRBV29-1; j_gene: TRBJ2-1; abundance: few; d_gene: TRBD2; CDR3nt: TGCAGCGTTGTTCAGACTAGCGGGAGGCCCTACAATGAGCAGTTCTTC; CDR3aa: CSVVQTSGRPYNEQFF
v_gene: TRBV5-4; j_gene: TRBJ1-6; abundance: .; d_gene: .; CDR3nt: TGTGCCAGCAGCTTGGATCCAGATTATAATTCACCCCTCCACTTT; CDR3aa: CASSLDPDYNSPLHF
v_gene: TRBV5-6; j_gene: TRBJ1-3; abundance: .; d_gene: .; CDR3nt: TGTGCCAGCAGCTTCCCGACTGAACCCTCTGGAAACACCATATATTTT; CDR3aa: CASSFPTEPSGNTIYF
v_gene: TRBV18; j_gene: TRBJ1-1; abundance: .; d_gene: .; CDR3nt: TGTGCCAGCTCACTACAGGGCCGGGCGAACACTGAAGCTTTCTTT; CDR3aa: CASSLQGRANTEAFF
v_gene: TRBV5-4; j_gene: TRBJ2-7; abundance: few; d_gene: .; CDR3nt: TGTGCCAGCAGGGGCGCGAGCTCCTACGAGCAGTACTTC; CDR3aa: CASRGASSYEQYF
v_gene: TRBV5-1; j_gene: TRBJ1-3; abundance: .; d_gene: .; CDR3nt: TGCGCCAGCAGCTTGACGAGTCCCGGAAACACCATATATTTT; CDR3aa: CASSLTSPGNTIYF
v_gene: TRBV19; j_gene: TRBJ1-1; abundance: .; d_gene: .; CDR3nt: TGTGCCAGTAACAGGGACGTGAACACTGAAGCTTTCTTT; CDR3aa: CASNRDVNTEAFF
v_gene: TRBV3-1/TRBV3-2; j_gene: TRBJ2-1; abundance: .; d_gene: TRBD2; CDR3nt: TGTGCCAGCAGCCCCGGACTAGCAGGCTACAATGAGCAGTTCTTC; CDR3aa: CASSPGLAGYNEQFF
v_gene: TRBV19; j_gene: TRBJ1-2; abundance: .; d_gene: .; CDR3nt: TGTGCCAGTACACCAACAGGGAACGCCGACTACACCTTC; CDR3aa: CASTPTGNADYTF
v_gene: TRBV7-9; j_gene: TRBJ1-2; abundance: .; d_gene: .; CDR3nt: TGTGCCAGCAGCGGACAGAGCTATGGCTACACCTTC; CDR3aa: CASSGQSYGYTF
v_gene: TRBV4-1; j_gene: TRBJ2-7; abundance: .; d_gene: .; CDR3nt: TGCGCCAGCAGCCATGCTCGCGGGCAGGCCAGCTCCTACGAGCAGTACTTC; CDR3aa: CASSHARGQASSYEQYF
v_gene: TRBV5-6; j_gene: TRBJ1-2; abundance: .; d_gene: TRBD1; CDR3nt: TGTGCCAGCAGCTTACCGGGACAGGGGGTTTATGGCTACACCTTC; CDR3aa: CASSLPGQGVYGYTF
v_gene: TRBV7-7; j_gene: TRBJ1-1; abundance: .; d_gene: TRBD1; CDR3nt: TGTGCTAGCAGATCAGGACAGGGACCCATGAACACTGAAGCTTTCTTT; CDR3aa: CASRSGQGPMNTEAFF
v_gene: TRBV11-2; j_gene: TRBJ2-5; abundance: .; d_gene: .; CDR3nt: TGTGCCAGCAGCTTAGTCGCTGGGCAGGGGACCCAGTACTTC; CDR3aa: CASSLVAGQGTQYF